This T cell receptor (beta chain) is drawn from a study of beta chain features in type 1 diabetes. CDR1 is SGHTA, CDR2 FQGNSA, per germline. This CDR3 has 13 residues. Trimming stripped 5 bases from V and 8 bases from J, with 13 bases between. TCRB transcripts that were expressed got sequenced, as all of the isolated RNA had been reverse transcribed. Assay: immunoSEQ multiplex PCR; the TCRdb copy retains only in-frame clones and omits some. The data contain approximately 160,000 clones, under 9.5% of them singletons. The receptor's source is a man aged 18 to 29 in good health. The chain uses TRBV7-2 and TRBJ2-1; D unresolved. The source material was central memory CD4+ T cells from blood. CDR3: CASSPPYSDEQFF. The CDR3 coding sequence is TGTGCCAGCAGCCCACCGTACTCGGATGAGCAGTTCTTC.